Sequencing of this TCR beta chain was carried out in a study of blood T cell repertoires in COVID-19. Study background: T cells, B-cell-depleted T cells, or PBMCs provided the cDNA or gDNA that served as material.

In the source study's methods: By means of reference gene primer amplification, nucleated cell counts were estimated. This table comes from immunoSEQ multiplex PCR, and its TCRdb copy is limited to in-frame clones, with some not included. Clone size and the V and J calls come from that table; the DNA yielded D and trimming. The sample contains 250,000 to 300,000 clones, roughly 90% of which appear only once. Losses at the gene ends were 4 bases for V and 0 bases for J; bases not matched to a gene: 6. This CDR3 has 17 amino acids. CDR1 is SNHLY, CDR2 FYNNEI, per germline. Sequencing was performed on peripheral blood. This TCR derives from a woman in her 30s with COVID-19, enrolled during active disease. This sequence joins TRBV2 and TRBJ2-4, with TRBD2 matching 10 bases. The CDR3 DNA reads TGTGCCAGCAGTGTCCTAGCGGGAGACGGAGCCAAAAACATTCAGTACTTC. Translated, it gives CASSVLAGDGAKNIQYF.